The 13 T cell receptor beta chains presented below share a single source sample, sequenced in a study of shared clonotypes between healthy human individuals. Some clones are missing from TCRdb's copy, which holds only in-frame ones; the method was immunoSEQ multiplex PCR. The repertoire holds under 1,100,000 clones, with approximately 80% as singletons. Sequencing used memory CD4+ T cells from PBMCs. Indicated subset: CD45RA-negative fraction. The source of these receptors is a man between 18 and 29 years old in good health. Some clones in this sample may be carry-over from other donors' samples.

The gene calls are TRBV7-9 and TRBJ1-3; D call uncertain. Trimming removed 2 bases from V and 3 bases from J, with 8 bases in between. Germline V CDR1 and CDR2: SEHNR, FQNEAQ (reference sequence). The CDR3 has 14 amino acids. The DNA for the CDR3 is TGTGCCAGCAGCTTAAGACAAAGTGGAAACACCATATATTTT. Translated: CASSLRQSGNTIYF.

Here the CDR3 DNA reads TGCGCCAGCAGCTTGGAGGCCCCTAGCACAGATACGCAGTATTTT. Protein product: CASSLEAPSTDTQYF. This chain uses TRBV5-1 with TRBJ2-3, with D unclear. The CDR3 runs to 15 residues. The germline gives CDR1 SGHRS, CDR2 YFSETQ. Trimming took 0 bases from V and 0 from J, leaving 8 bases between them. The full variable domain, in which reference TRBV5-1 and TRBJ2-3 provide the parts outside the CDR3, is KAGVTQTPRYLIKTRGQQVTLSCSPISGHRSVSWYQQTPGQGLQFLFEYFSETQRNKGNFPGRFSGRQFSNSRSEMNVSTLELGDSALYLCASSLEAPSTDTQYFGPGTRLTVL.

The CDR3 DNA follows: TGTGCCAGCAGACGGGACAGGGGGGTCACTGAAGCTTTCTTT. It translates to CASRRDRGVTEAFF. This rearrangement joins TRBV5-4 to TRBJ1-1, with 11 bases fitting TRBD1. With 5 bases clipped from V and 4 bases from J, the junction kept 4 bases outside the gene matches. Per the germline V gene, CDR1 is SGHNT and CDR2 is YYREEE (reference sequence). The CDR3 spans 14 residues.

The chain joins TRBV28 to TRBJ1-1, with D tentatively TRBD1 (5 bases). From germline, CDR1 is MDHEN and CDR2 SYDVKM. The CDR3 is 14 amino acids. Trimming pared 5 bases from V and 6 bases from J, leaving 16 bases between. CDR3 nucleotides: TGTGCCAGCAGTGCCGCGACAGTTTTCGCTGAAGCTTTCTTT. Its protein is CASSAATVFAEAFF.

This sequence joins TRBV5-1 and TRBJ1-3; D is possibly TRBD1 (5 bases). This CDR3 is 14 amino acids long. CDR1 is SGHRS and CDR2 is YFSETQ in the germline V gene. Trimming pared 5 bases from V and 1 base from J, leaving 10 bases between. The CDR3 DNA follows: TGCGCCAGCAGTTTCGGGACTTCTGGAAACACCATATATTTT. Amino acids: CASSFGTSGNTIYF.

The chain links TRBV27 to TRBJ1-1; D gene ambiguous. V was shortened by 2 bases and J by 4 bases, with 8 bases between the two germline ends. This CDR3 has 13 residues. Germline values: CDR1 MNHEY, CDR2 SMNVEV (reference sequence). CDR3 coding DNA: TGTGCCAGCAGTTTAGCGGTAACCACTGAAGCTTTCTTT. It translates to CASSLAVTTEAFF.

About this clone itself: The sample holds other DNA sequences that translate to the same CDR3. J is TRBJ2-7 and V is TRBV5-1, with no clear D. CDR1 and CDR2 (germline): SGHRS, YFSETQ. The CDR3 sequence is 14 residues long. V was trimmed by 0 bases and J by 0 bases, leaving 7 bases between them. CDR3: CASSLGPLSYEQYF. The CDR3 nucleotides read TGCGCCAGCAGCTTGGGACCGCTCTCCTACGAGCAGTACTTC.

The chain is built from TRBV5-8 and TRBJ2-7; 10 bases agree with TRBD1. Per the germline V gene, CDR1 is SGHTS and CDR2 is YDEGEE. The CDR3 has 15 residues. With 0 bases clipped from V and 2 bases from J, the junction kept 2 bases outside the gene matches. In nucleotides, the CDR3 is TGTGCCAGCAGCTTGGTGGGGACAGGGGCCTACGAGCAGTACTTC. Translation: CASSLVGTGAYEQYF.

This sequence joins TRBV9 and TRBJ2-1, with a weak D call TRBD1 (5 bases). Deletions cut 0 bases from V and 3 bases from J, with 10 bases between. Germline V lookup: CDR1 SGDLS, CDR2 YYNGEE. There are 15 residues in the CDR3. CDR3 coding DNA: TGTGCCAGCAGCGTAGGCATGGGGCACTACAATGAGCAGTTCTTC. This encodes CASSVGMGHYNEQFF.

This clone was counted ten times or more. The V and J genes are TRBV5-5 and TRBJ2-7; TRBD1 agrees at 7 bases. CDR1 SGHKS and CDR2 YYEKEE come from the germline V gene (reference sequence). The CDR3 totals 15 residues. Losses at the gene ends were 0 bases for V and 1 base for J; bases not matched to a gene: 4. This chain's CDR3 is CASSLGRGRSYEQYF. Written as DNA, the CDR3 is TGTGCCAGCAGCTTGGGCAGGGGGAGATCCTACGAGCAGTACTTC. Drawing the rest from reference TRBV5-5 and TRBJ2-7, the complete variable domain is DAGVTQSPTHLIKTRGQQVTLRCSPISGHKSVSWYQQVLGQGPQFIFQYYEKEERGRGNFPDRFSARQFPNYSSELNVNALLLGDSALYLCASSLGRGRSYEQYFGPGTRLTVT.

This chain joins TRBV28 and TRBJ1-2; D might be TRBD1 (6 bases). V lost 6 bases and J 4 bases, leaving 12 bases between the germline ends. From germline, CDR1 is MDHEN and CDR2 SYDVKM. The CDR3 totals 13 residues. The CDR3 DNA is TGTGCCAGCAGGTCGACAGGACCCTATGGCTACACCTTC. It encodes CASRSTGPYGYTF.

The chain recombines TRBV7-8 with TRBJ1-5; the D is unclear. Germline V gene sequence: CDR1 SGHVS, CDR2 FQNEAQ. The CDR3 length is 17 residues. Deletions cut 2 bases from V and 2 bases from J, with 16 bases between. The CDR3 DNA reads as TGTGCCAGCAGCTTAACCCGAGTACCGAGGGGCAATCAGCCCCAGCATTTT. This sequence encodes CASSLTRVPRGNQPQHF.

This chain joins TRBV21-1 and TRBJ2-7; the DNA was not compared with TRBD1, the D call given in the table. TRBV21-1 is tagged as a pseudogene. The CDR3 covers 17 residues. This CDR3 is CASSHRKGGQGPHEQYF. In nucleotides, the CDR3 is TGTGCCAGCAGCCACCGAAAGGGTGGACAGGGCCCCCACGAGCAGTACTTC.